The 29 T cell receptor beta chains below were found in one sample sequenced in a study of T cell repertoires in cytomegalovirus infection. These TCRs are of unknown antigen specificity. TCRdb re-derived calls from the reads in MiXCR, one entry per CDR3 protein. Among about 830,000 distinct CDR3 sequences listed, 30% to 35% were seen once. The source material was cultured CD8+ T cells from PBMCs, sampled from culture after CMV antigen stimulation. The receptors shown here come from a human donor in good health (CMV status not recorded). Some clones in this sample may be carry-over from other donors' samples.

V usage is TRBV4-1 and J usage is TRBJ2-3, with 11 nucleotides matching TRBD2. This CDR3 comprises 20 residues. Trimming took 0 bases from V and 2 from J; bases not matched to a gene: 13. Germline V gene sequence: CDR1 MGHRA, CDR2 YSYEKL. This chain's CDR3 is CASSQEFGVSGGVDTDTQYF. CDR3 DNA: TGCGCCAGCAGCCAAGAATTCGGGGTTAGCGGGGGGGTTGACACAGATACGCAGTATTTT.

This clonotype showed up many times. This chain joins TRBV7-2 and TRBJ1-2; no clear D gene. With 1 base removed from V and 0 bases from J, the gap between germline ends came to 12 bases. The CDR3 loop spans 16 amino acids. In germline, CDR1 is SGHTA, CDR2 FQGNSA. CDR3 loop: CASSLGGSQPNYGYTF. The CDR3 DNA reads as TGTGCCAGCAGCTTAGGGGGTTCGCAGCCTAACTATGGCTACACCTTC.

The table lists this clonotype with many counts. The CDR3: CASSLGVGQSYNEQFF. CDR3 DNA: TGTGCCAGCAGCTTAGGGGTGGGACAGAGTTACAATGAGCAGTTCTTC. The chain carries TRBV7-6 and TRBJ2-1; 7 bases match TRBD1. Germline V lookup: CDR1 SGHVS, CDR2 FNYEAQ. This CDR3 comprises 16 residues. J gave up 4 bases and V 1 base, and 7 bases lay outside the gene matches.

This sequence joins TRBV3-1 and TRBJ1-3; D is uncertain. V was cut by 1 base and J by 0 bases, with 13 bases left in between. Germline-derived CDR1 and CDR2 are LGHDT and YNNKEL (reference sequence). This CDR3 comprises 17 residues. The CDR3 DNA reads as TGTGCCAGCAGCCAAGGGTTCGGCGGGAGCTCTGGAAACACCATATATTTT. Its protein is CASSQGFGGSSGNTIYF.

This clonotype has ten or more counts. The chain carries TRBV4-3 and TRBJ2-1; TRBD2 aligns across 16 bases. CDR1 is LGHNA and CDR2 is YSLEER in the germline V gene. V shed 3 bases, J shed 2 bases, and the junction held 1 base outside the gene matches. CDR3 size: 17 residues. This CDR3 is CASSQGLAGGPYNEQFF. Written as DNA, the CDR3 is TGCGCCAGCAGCCAGGGACTAGCGGGGGGGCCCTACAATGAGCAGTTCTTC.

The chain combines TRBV9 with TRBJ1-1, with D perhaps matching TRBD1 (5 bases). The germline V and J ends were trimmed by 4 bases and 0 bases, with 16 bases remaining between them. CDR3 length equals 16 residues. Germline V gene lookup returns CDR1 SGDLS and CDR2 YYNGEE. The CDR3 DNA is TGTGCCAGCAGCCCCGGGGCTTACTACATGAACACTGAAGCTTTCTTT. Amino acid sequence: CASSPGAYYMNTEAFF.

This clonotype was detected only once. V and J are TRBV20-1 and TRBJ2-3; TRBD2 matches 8 bases. Germline CDR1 is DFQATT and CDR2 is SNEGSKA (reference sequence). V trimming: 1 base; J trimming: 5 bases; junction bases outside the gene matches: 2. CDR3 length: 13 amino acids. The CDR3 DNA follows: TGCAGTGCTAGAGCGCTAGCGGGAGATACGCAGTATTTT. Translated: CSARALAGDTQYF.

The chain recombines TRBV5-4 with TRBJ1-4; no clear D. The germline V gene encodes CDR1 SGHNT and CDR2 YYREEE (reference sequence). This CDR3 contains 17 residues. V was pared by 1 base and J by 8 bases, with 21 bases between. The CDR3 DNA is TGTGCCAGCAGCTTGCGGGCCAGCCTCCTAGGAAAAGAAAAACTGTTTTTT. Encoded protein: CASSLRASLLGKEKLFF.

This sequence joins TRBV4-1 and TRBJ2-7; D gene ambiguous. The ends were cut back, 0 bases at V and 2 bases at J, with 5 bases in the middle. The germline gives CDR1 MGHRA, CDR2 YSYEKL. The CDR3 runs 13 residues. CDR3 sequence: CASSQDLTYEQYF. CDR3 DNA sequence: TGCGCCAGCAGCCAAGATCTCACCTACGAGCAGTACTTC.

This clonotype was seen ten or more times. This sequence joins TRBV7-8 and TRBJ2-1; 12 bases agree with TRBD2. Germline V lookup: CDR1 SGHVS, CDR2 FQNEAQ. CDR3 length equals 17 residues. The trim removed 5 bases at V and 3 bases at J, leaving 8 bases unmatched. The CDR3 sequence: CASSLTSGGYFYNEQFF. The CDR3 DNA sequence: TGTGCCAGCAGCCTAACTAGCGGGGGGTATTTCTACAATGAGCAGTTCTTC.

The rearrangement joins TRBV7-3 to TRBJ1-2; 9 nucleotides match TRBD1. Germline assignment: CDR1 SGHTA and CDR2 FQGTGA. Unmatched junction bases numbered 11, after V lost 4 bases and J lost 8 bases. This CDR3 is 15 amino acids long. Written as DNA, the CDR3 is TGTGCCAGCAGCTCACTGGGGACAGGGAAGCGAGGCTACACCTTC. This codes for CASSSLGTGKRGYTF.

About this clonotype: This may be a read error, as it is one base from a much larger clone. CDR3 DNA: TGTGCCAGCAGCTCGACAGGGGGCGGCACAGATACGCAGTATTTT. This translates into CASSSTGGGTDTQYF. The rearrangement links TRBV11-2 to TRBJ2-3, with 10 bases identical to TRBD1. The germline gives CDR1 SGHAT, CDR2 FQNNGV. The CDR3 extends over 15 amino acids. V lost 4 bases, J lost 1 base, and 2 bases stayed unmatched.

This rearrangement joins TRBV5-8 to TRBJ2-7, with 8 bases lining up with TRBD1. Germline V gene data show CDR1 as SGHTS and CDR2 as YDEGEE. This CDR3 has 16 amino acids. V dropped 2 bases and J dropped 5; count of bases not matched to a gene: 12. The CDR3, as DNA: TGTGCCAGCAGCTTACAATCGCACAGGGGGGCCCACGAGCAGTACGTC. Protein sequence: CASSLQSHRGAHEQYV.

The sample holds many counts of this clonotype. This chain connects TRBV7-2 to TRBJ1-1; D unresolved. The CDR3 consists of 15 residues. Trimming removed 6 bases from V and 0 bases from J, with 14 bases in between. Germline CDR1 reads SGHTA; CDR2 reads FQGNSA. The CDR3 loop is CASSPRDSMNTEAFF. The CDR3 coding sequence is TGTGCCAGCAGTCCTAGGGATTCAATGAACACTGAAGCTTTCTTT.

This clonotype was seen a few times. The CDR3 spells CASSPTAGGRGNIQYF. In DNA, the CDR3 is TGTGCCAGCAGCCCAACCGCCGGGGGCCGGGGAAACATTCAGTACTTC. The gene calls are TRBV7-2 and TRBJ2-4; D may be TRBD1 or TRBD2 (6 bases each). CDR3 length equals 16 residues. V was shortened by 5 bases and J by 6 bases, with 20 bases between the two germline ends. The germline V gene has CDR1 SGHTA and CDR2 FQGNSA.

The chain is built from TRBV6-1 and TRBJ1-3; D possibly corresponds to TRBD1 (5 bases). The germline V gene encodes CDR1 MNHNS and CDR2 SASEGT. The V and J ends lost 0 bases and 1 base respectively, with 7 bases between them. This CDR3 has 15 residues. CDR3 in amino acids: CASSEAWGSGNTIYF. The DNA for the CDR3 is TGTGCCAGCAGTGAAGCGTGGGGGTCTGGAAACACCATATATTTT.

This clonotype was detected many times. V gene TRBV7-6 combines with J gene TRBJ1-1; D call uncertain. V lost 0 bases and J lost 3, with 8 bases in between. The CDR3 totals 14 residues. CDR1 SGHVS and CDR2 FNYEAQ come from the germline V gene. Here the CDR3 reads CASSLANLDTEAFF. The CDR3 coding sequence is TGTGCCAGCAGCTTAGCGAATCTGGACACTGAAGCTTTCTTT.

This clonotype was counted only a few times. A junction boundary mismatches the germline segment, possibly from a read error. The chain employs TRBV7-7 and TRBJ2-1; D unresolved. CDR1 SSHAT and CDR2 FNYEAQ come from the germline V gene (reference sequence). The CDR3 is 13 amino acids. CDR3 protein: CASSVKLAGEQFF. The CDR3 DNA follows: TGTGCTAGCAGCGTTAAACTGGCAGGTGAGCAGTTCTTC.

Worth noting for this clonotype: One end of the junction varies from germline; a read error may be responsible. The chain uses TRBV7-9 and TRBJ2-7; 7 bases map to TRBD1. The CDR3 extends over 13 amino acids. CDR1 and CDR2 from the germline V gene are SEHNR and FQNEAQ (reference sequence). The CDR3 protein is CVSCSGGSYEQYF. The CDR3 DNA reads as TGTGTCAGCTGCTCAGGGGGCTCCTACGAGCAGTACTTC.

This clonotype was seen only once. A much larger clone lies one base from this, so it may be a read error. The chain joins TRBV7-2 to TRBJ1-4, with no clear D. This CDR3 is built from 16 residues. From germline, CDR1 is SGHTA and CDR2 FQGNSA. Trimming took off 1 base at V and 3 bases at J, with 12 bases between the two ends. The CDR3 coding sequence is TGTGCCAGCAGCTTAGTATGGGAGTTGGCTAATGAAAAACTGTTTTTT. Residues: CASSLVWELANEKLFF.

J is TRBJ2-7 and V is TRBV29-1; the D call may be TRBD1 or TRBD2 (6 bases each). Germline CDR1 reads SQVTM; CDR2 reads ANQGSEA. V was clipped by 6 bases and J by 1 base, with 16 bases between them. The CDR3 spans 14 residues. CDR3 in amino acids: CSVAGQELSYEQYF. The CDR3 DNA follows: TGCAGCGTCGCGGGACAAGAACTTTCCTACGAGCAGTACTTC.

Comments on this clonotype: One end of the junction is discordant with germline, which a read error may explain. This sequence joins TRBV10-2 and TRBJ2-7; D unresolved. The CDR3 is 15 residues long. Germline CDR1 is WSHSY and CDR2 is SAAADI. CDR3 nucleotide sequence: TGCGCCAGCGGTGAGGTCGTTGGGGTACACGTCGAGCAGTACTTC. Encoded protein: CASGEVVGVHVEQYF.

This sequence joins TRBV19 and TRBJ2-7; D is perhaps TRBD2 (5 bases). The CDR3 is 15 residues long. V lost 5 bases to trimming and J lost 1 base, with 15 bases between them. The germline V gene encodes CDR1 LNHDA and CDR2 SQIVND (reference sequence). The CDR3: CASSVAGGSSYEQYV. The CDR3 DNA sequence: TGTGCCAGTAGTGTCGCCGGCGGGTCTTCCTACGAGCAGTACGTC.

The chain combines TRBV9 with TRBJ1-2; D gene unclear. The CDR3 covers 12 residues. CDR1 is SGDLS, CDR2 YYNGEE, per germline. V lost 2 bases to trimming and J lost 2 bases, with 4 bases between them. The CDR3 spells CASSVENYGYTF. In nucleotides, the CDR3 is TGTGCCAGCAGCGTCGAGAACTATGGCTACACCTTC.

This chain links TRBV7-2 with TRBJ2-5; no firm D call. Trimming left V 2 bases short and J 0 bases short, with 7 bases between. This CDR3 is 14 amino acids long. The germline gives CDR1 SGHTA, CDR2 FQGNSA. This CDR3 reads CASSLRFNQETQYF. The CDR3 region has the DNA TGTGCCAGCAGCTTAAGGTTCAACCAAGAGACCCAGTACTTC. Combining the CDR3 with reference TRBV7-2 and TRBJ2-5 gives the whole variable domain GAGVSQSPSNKVTEKGKDVELRCDPISGHTALYWYRQSLGQGLEFLIYFQGNSAPDKSGLPSDRFSAERTGGSVSTLTIQRTQQEDSAVYLCASSLRFNQETQYFGPGTRLLVL.

This chain uses TRBV27 with TRBJ1-5; 9 nucleotides match TRBD1. The germline V gene has CDR1 MNHEY and CDR2 SMNVEV (reference sequence). Unmatched junction bases numbered 6, after V lost 5 bases and J lost 4 bases. This CDR3 comprises 15 residues. The CDR3 loop is CASSGDRVRNQPQHF. The CDR3 bases are TGTGCCAGCAGTGGGGACAGGGTAAGGAATCAGCCCCAGCATTTT.

The V and J genes are TRBV18 and TRBJ2-1; maybe TRBD1 (5 bases). The CDR3 is 16 residues long. The germline V gene encodes CDR1 KGHSH and CDR2 LQKENI. V dropped 4 bases and J dropped 3 bases, with 16 bases sitting between them. In DNA, the CDR3 is TGTGCCAGCTCACTCTTGGGAACAAGGGGCTACAATGAGCAGTTCTTC. It translates to CASSLLGTRGYNEQFF.

This clonotype was seen a handful of times. This chain uses TRBV12-3 or TRBV12-4 with TRBJ1-5, with D possibly being TRBD1 (5 bases). V dropped 6 bases and J dropped 5 bases, with 17 bases sitting between them. The CDR3 runs 15 residues. The CDR3: CASRQTQGPHQPQHF. The CDR3 region has the DNA TGTGCCAGCAGACAAACTCAGGGTCCACATCAGCCCCAGCATTTT.

This chain uses TRBV5-6 with TRBJ1-2, with D perhaps matching TRBD1 (5 bases). This CDR3 comprises 13 residues. Trimming shortened V by 5 bases and J by 6 bases, and 14 bases separated the two germline ends. Germline V CDR1 and CDR2: SGHDT, YYEEEE. CDR3 sequence reads: CASSRARVNGYTF. CDR3 sequence (DNA): TGTGCCAGCAGTCGAGCCAGGGTGAATGGCTACACCTTC.